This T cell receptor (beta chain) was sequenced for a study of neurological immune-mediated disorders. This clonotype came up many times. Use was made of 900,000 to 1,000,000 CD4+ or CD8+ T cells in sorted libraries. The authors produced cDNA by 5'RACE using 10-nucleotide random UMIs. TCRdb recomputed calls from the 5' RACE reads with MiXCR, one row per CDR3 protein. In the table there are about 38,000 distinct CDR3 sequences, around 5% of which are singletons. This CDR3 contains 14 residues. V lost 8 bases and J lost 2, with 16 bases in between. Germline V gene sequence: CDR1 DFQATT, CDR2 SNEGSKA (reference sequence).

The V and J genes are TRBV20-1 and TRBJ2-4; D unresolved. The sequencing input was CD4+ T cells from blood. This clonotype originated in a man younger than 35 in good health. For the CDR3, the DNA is TGCAGTCCTCGGTTGGTACGGTCCAAAAACATTCAGTACTTC. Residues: CSPRLVRSKNIQYF.